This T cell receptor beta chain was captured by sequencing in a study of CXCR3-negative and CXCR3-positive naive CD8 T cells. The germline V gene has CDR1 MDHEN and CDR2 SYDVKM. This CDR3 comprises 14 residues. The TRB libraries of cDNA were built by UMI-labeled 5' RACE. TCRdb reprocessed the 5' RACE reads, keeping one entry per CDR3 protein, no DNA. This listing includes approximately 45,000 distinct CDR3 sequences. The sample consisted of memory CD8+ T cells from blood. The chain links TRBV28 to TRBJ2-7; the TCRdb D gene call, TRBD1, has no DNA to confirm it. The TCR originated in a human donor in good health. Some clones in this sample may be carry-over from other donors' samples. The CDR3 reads CASSSGVITYEQYF.